This TCR beta chain derives from a study of T cell changes during pregnancy in multiple sclerosis. Only one count was recorded for this clone. This CDR3 comprises 16 residues. The V segment lost 1 base and the J segment 0 bases; nucleotides outside the gene matches: 2. The germline gives CDR1 LNHDA, CDR2 SQIVND (reference sequence). Here immunoSEQ multiplex PCR was the method, and the copy in TCRdb shows in-frame clones only, minus some. The table has some 41,000 clones, 94% seen once. The specimen comprised CD8+ T cells from peripheral blood mononuclear cells, sampled in the third trimester of pregnancy. The V and J genes are TRBV19 and TRBJ1-1, with TRBD1 matching 10 bases. The TCR was taken from a female donor with multiple sclerosis, enrolled in a pregnancy study. CDR3 loop: CASSIGTGGLNTEAFF. As DNA, the CDR3 is TGTGCCAGTAGTATAGGGACAGGGGGATTGAACACTGAAGCTTTCTTT.